The subject of this entry is one T cell receptor (beta chain). No antigen is known for it. This sample stems from a study of T cell responses to AZD1222 COVID-19 vaccine. Germline V lookup: CDR1 SGHAT, CDR2 FQNNGV. The germline V and J ends were trimmed by 4 bases and 9 bases, with 19 bases remaining between them. The CDR3 spans 15 residues. Findings and limits, study-wide: Across the whole spike, CD4 TCRs peaked at regions 160-218 and 743-854. Once two AZD1222 doses were given, Spike-specific TCR breadth and depth went up. Reportedly, nearly half the spike-specific TCRs target unmutated variant regions.

Data came from immunoSEQ multiplex PCR; TCRdb stores just in-frame clones and leaves some out. The repertoire holds over 150,000 clones, with about nine tenths as singletons. The sample here was peripheral blood, taken 28 days after the second AZD1222 dose. J is TRBJ2-1 and V is TRBV11-2; D is perhaps TRBD2 (7 bases). The TCR comes from an adult who received the AZD1222 COVID-19 vaccine. The CDR3 sequence: CASSSLRGGEGEQFF. The DNA of the CDR3 is TGTGCCAGCAGCTCTCTGAGGGGGGGTGAGGGTGAGCAGTTCTTC.